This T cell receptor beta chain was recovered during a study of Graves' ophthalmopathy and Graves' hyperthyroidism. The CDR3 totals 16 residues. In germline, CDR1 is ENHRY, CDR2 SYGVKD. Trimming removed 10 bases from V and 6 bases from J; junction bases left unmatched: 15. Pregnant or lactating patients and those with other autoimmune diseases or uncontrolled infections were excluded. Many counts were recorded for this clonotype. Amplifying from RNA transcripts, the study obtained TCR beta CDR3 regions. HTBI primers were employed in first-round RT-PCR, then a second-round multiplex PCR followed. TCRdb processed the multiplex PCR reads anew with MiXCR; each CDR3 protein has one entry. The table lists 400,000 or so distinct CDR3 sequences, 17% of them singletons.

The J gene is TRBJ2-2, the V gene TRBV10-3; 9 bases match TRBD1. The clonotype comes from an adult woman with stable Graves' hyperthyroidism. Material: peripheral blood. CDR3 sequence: CASSESGTGTPGELFF. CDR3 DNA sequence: TGTGCCAGCAGCGAGTCCGGGACAGGGACCCCCGGGGAGCTGTTTTTT.